This TCR beta chain was retrieved from a study of blood T cell repertoires in COVID-19. As for the study in general: Sources were T cells, B-cell-depleted T cells, or PBMCs; the material itself was cDNA or gDNA.

Original data processing: Estimation of nucleated cell counts was performed using reference gene primer amplification. The protocol was immunoSEQ multiplex PCR, while the TCRdb copy is restricted to in-frame clones and leaves out a portion. V and J calls and clone size come straight from that table; D and trimming were deduced from the DNA. The table has roughly 130,000 clones, about four fifths seen once; the top ten hold 12%. This receptor was obtained from a woman between 25 and 40 years old who had recovered from COVID-19. The source material was peripheral blood.

The DNA of the CDR3 is TGTGCCAGTACTCTAATGGGAACAGGGGGCACTGAAGCTTTCTTT. Its protein product is CASTLMGTGGTEAFF. This chain connects TRBV19 to TRBJ1-1; 8 bases are shared with TRBD1. CDR3 length equals 15 residues. Trimming cost V 7 bases and J 4 bases; bases outside gene matches: 11. The germline V gene encodes CDR1 LNHDA and CDR2 SQIVND (reference sequence).